The source of this TCR beta chain is a study of blood T cells in healthy people across ages. Study-wide findings and caveats: More naive CD4+ cells and higher diversity were found in long-lived than in aged donors. Donor CMV status was unknown, possibly confounding expanded clonotype changes. While age rose, TCR beta diversity per million T cells dropped in a roughly linear way.

CDR3 size: 14 residues. V gave up 6 bases and J gave up 5 bases, with 17 bases separating them. This clonotype was found a few times. Antigen: not known. Caucasian individuals from Russia who were healthy and aged roughly 6 to 90 acted as donors. A second PCR, run for about 7 to 11 cycles, used a sample-barcoded 5' primer plus a J-beta primer mix. TCRdb reanalysed the 5' RACE reads using MiXCR and keeps one entry per CDR3 protein. The table lists 650,000 to 800,000 distinct CDR3 sequences, approximately 44% of them singletons, with around 21% in the top ten. V and J are TRBV12-3 or TRBV12-4 and TRBJ2-7; D unresolved. This sequence was found in a man in his fifties or sixties in good health. The sequenced material came from blood. Here the CDR3 DNA reads TGTGCCAGCAGCCTCGACGGTCCCCGAGACGAGCAGTACTTC. This encodes CASSLDGPRDEQYF.